A few counts support the clone carrying this T cell receptor (beta chain). The antigen remains undetermined. The source of the sample is a study of beta chain features in type 1 diabetes. Overall study results and limits: People with Type 1 diabetes carried modestly yet significantly shorter TCRB CDR3s in all four CD4+ subsets. The similarity of naive, central memory and Treg TCRB repertoires appeared greater among patients than among healthy donors. Because the template was cDNA, high-expressing cells might be over-represented.

Of the isolated RNA, all was reverse transcribed, and so the sequenced material was expressed TCRB transcripts. Clones were sequenced by immunoSEQ multiplex PCR, and TCRdb holds only the in-frame ones, with some missing. The sample shows under 400,000 clones, roughly an eighth of them seen only once. V shed 2 bases and J 5 bases; nucleotides not matched to a gene: 0. The CDR3 covers 14 residues. Germline V gene data show CDR1 as KGHSH and CDR2 as LQKENI. There was one heparinised blood draw per donor, averaging around 100 mL. Staining for CD45RO/CCR7/CD25/CD127/CD95/CD27 allowed sorting of CD4+ naive, central memory, regulatory and stem cell-like memory cells.

Material: naive CD4+ T cells from blood. The TCR was taken from a woman aged 18-29 years with type 1 diabetes. V is TRBV18 and J is TRBJ1-5, with TRBD1 matching over 10 bases. The CDR3 reads CASSPGTGDQPQHF. CDR3 nucleotides: TGTGCCAGCTCACCAGGGACAGGGGATCAGCCCCAGCATTTT.